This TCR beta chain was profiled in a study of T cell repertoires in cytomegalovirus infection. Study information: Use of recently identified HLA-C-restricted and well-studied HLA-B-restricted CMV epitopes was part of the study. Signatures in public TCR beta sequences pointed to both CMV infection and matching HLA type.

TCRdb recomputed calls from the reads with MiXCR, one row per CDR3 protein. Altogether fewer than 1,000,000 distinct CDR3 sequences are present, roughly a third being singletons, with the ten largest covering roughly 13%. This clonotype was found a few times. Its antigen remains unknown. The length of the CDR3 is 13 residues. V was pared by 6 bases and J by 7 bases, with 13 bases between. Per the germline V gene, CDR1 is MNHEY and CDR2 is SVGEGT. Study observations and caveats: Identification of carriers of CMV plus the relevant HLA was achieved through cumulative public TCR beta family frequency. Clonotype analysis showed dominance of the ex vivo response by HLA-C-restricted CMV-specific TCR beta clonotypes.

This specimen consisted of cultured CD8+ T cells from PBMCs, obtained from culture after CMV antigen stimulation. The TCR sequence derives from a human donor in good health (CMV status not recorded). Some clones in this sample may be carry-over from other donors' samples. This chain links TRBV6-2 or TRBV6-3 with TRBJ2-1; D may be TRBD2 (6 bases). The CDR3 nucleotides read TGTGCCAGCAGGGCGGGACTGCTTAATGAGCAGTTCTTC. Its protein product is CASRAGLLNEQFF.